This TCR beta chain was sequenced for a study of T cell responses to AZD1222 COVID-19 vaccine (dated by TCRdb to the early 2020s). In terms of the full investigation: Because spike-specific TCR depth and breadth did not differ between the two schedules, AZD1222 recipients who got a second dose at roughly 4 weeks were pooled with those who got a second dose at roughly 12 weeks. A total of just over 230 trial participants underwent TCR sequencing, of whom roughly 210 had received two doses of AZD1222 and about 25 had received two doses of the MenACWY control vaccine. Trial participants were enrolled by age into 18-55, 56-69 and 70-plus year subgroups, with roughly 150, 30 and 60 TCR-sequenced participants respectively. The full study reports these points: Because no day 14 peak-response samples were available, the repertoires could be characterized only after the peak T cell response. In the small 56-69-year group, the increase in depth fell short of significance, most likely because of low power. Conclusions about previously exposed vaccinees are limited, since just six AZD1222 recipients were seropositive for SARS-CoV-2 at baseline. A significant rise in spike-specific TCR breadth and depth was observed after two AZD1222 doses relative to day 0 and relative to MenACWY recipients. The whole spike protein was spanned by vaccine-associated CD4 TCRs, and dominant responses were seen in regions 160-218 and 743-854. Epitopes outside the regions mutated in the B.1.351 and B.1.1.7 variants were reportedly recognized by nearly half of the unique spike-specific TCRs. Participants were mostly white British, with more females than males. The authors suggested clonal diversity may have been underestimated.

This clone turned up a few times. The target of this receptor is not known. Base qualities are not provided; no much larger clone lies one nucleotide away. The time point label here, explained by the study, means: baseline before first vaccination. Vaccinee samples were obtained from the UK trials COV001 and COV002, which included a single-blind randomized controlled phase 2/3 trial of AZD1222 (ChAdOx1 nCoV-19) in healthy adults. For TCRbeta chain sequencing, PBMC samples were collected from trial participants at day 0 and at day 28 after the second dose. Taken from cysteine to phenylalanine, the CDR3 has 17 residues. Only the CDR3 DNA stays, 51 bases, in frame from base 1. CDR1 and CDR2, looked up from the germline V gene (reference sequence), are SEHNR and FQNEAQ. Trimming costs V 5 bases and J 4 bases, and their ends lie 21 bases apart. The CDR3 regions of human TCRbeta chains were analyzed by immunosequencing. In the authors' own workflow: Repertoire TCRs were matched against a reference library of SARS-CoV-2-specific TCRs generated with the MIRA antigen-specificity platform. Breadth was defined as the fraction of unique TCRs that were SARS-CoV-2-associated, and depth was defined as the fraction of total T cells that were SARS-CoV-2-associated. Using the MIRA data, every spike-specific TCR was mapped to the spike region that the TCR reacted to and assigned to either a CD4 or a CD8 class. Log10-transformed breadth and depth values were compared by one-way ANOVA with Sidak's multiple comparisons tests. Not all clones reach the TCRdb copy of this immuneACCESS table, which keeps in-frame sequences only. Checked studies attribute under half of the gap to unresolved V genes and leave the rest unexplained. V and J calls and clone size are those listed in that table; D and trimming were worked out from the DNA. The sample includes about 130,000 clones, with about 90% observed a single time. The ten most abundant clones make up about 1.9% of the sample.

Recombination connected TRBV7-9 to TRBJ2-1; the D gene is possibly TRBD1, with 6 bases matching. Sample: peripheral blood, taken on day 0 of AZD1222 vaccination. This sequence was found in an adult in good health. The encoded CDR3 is CASSPSLDRGPYNEQFF. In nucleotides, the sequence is TGTGCCAGCAGCCCTAGCCTGGACAGAGGCCCATACAATGAGCAGTTCTTC.